This TCR beta chain was recovered during a study of Ad26.COV2.S vaccination and SARS-CoV-2 variants. The wider study: Donor had been placed in the Ad26.COV2.S arm of the COV1001 trial.

Some clones are missing from TCRdb's copy, which holds only in-frame ones; the method was immunoSEQ multiplex PCR. This table holds approximately 480,000 clones, roughly nine tenths found once. Study observations and caveats: Vaccine recipients surpassed placebo recipients in spike-specific TCR breadth.

This CDR3 is 14 amino acids long. Trimming took off 6 bases at V and 1 base at J, with 12 bases between the two ends. CDR1 is MNHEY, CDR2 SVGAGI, per germline. Worth noting for this clone: Its antigen is currently unknown.

Treatment given: over 15 received Ad26.COV2.S at low or high dose, single or two shots; about 5 received placebo; per-sample allocation not given. Sampling occurred on day 63 after the first vaccine or placebo injection. Donation was by an adult aged 18-55 years who was in Boston. The sample in question was peripheral blood, obtained in a trial of Ad26.COV2.S vaccine versus placebo. The rearrangement uses TRBV6-5 and TRBJ1-2; no clear D gene. This TCR came from a person between 18 and 60 years old who received the Ad26.COV2.S COVID-19 vaccine or a placebo. In DNA, the CDR3 is TGTGCCAGCAGCCTGACCGACCATAACTATGGCTACACCTTC. Translated, it gives CASSLTDHNYGYTF.